The 3 T cell receptor beta chains presented below share a single source sample, sequenced in a study of blood T cell repertoires in COVID-19. Profiled with immunoSEQ multiplex PCR; TCRdb holds only in-frame clones, not every one. The data show 150,000 to 180,000 clones, roughly 80% seen once. The sequenced material came from peripheral blood. Receptors were obtained from a woman aged 60-75 years with acute or convalescent COVID-19.

The chain is built from TRBV30 and TRBJ2-1, with D possibly being TRBD2 (6 bases). There are 15 residues in the CDR3. Germline CDR1 and CDR2: GTSNPN and SVGIG (reference sequence). V dropped 0 bases and J dropped 10 bases, with 19 bases sitting between them. CDR3 sequence (DNA): TGTGCCTGGAGTGTTTGGGGGGTTTCAACCAGGGAGCAGTTCTTC. Translating it yields CAWSVWGVSTREQFF.

Only one count was recorded for this clone. The chain carries TRBV6-6 and TRBJ2-3, with D possibly matching TRBD2 (7 bases). V lost 8 bases, J lost 6 bases, and 18 bases lay in between. Per germline, CDR1 MNHNY and CDR2 SVGAGI (reference sequence). CDR3 length: 14 residues. For the CDR3, the DNA is TGTGCCAGCGAGCGGGGAGGGGGGGCGGATACGCAGTATTTT. This encodes CASERGGGADTQYF.

The chain is built from TRBV5-4 and TRBJ1-4, with 7 bases aligning to TRBD1. Germline CDR1 is SGHNT and CDR2 is YYREEE (reference sequence). Losses at the gene ends were 2 bases for V and 5 bases for J; bases not matched to a gene: 6. This CDR3 spans 15 amino acids. The CDR3 sequence: CASSLDRETNEKLFF. The CDR3 nucleotides read TGTGCCAGCAGCTTAGACAGGGAAACGAATGAAAAACTGTTTTTT.